This is a list of T cell receptor beta chains from one sample in a study of T cells in severe cutaneous drug reactions. TCRdb reworked the multiplex PCR reads into one entry per CDR3 protein, no DNA. This listing includes approximately 5,500 distinct CDR3 sequences. The sequencing input was PBMCs. Receptors were obtained from a human donor with a severe cutaneous adverse drug reaction. Both conserved end residues are part of each CDR3. Size tells how often a clone was seen (once, few, many) or the class of an expanded clone, and some rows leave it out.

J,V,size,CDR3
TRBJ2-7,TRBV12-3/TRBV12-4,medium-sized,CASSFSYEQYF
TRBJ2-1,TRBV30,-,CAWRGEGVGEQFF
TRBJ2-3,TRBV27,medium-sized,CASSLGLASGDTQYF
TRBJ1-1,TRBV5-6,-,CASSFRYGTNNTEAFF
TRBJ2-1,TRBV27,medium-sized,CASNPSGSSYNEQFF
TRBJ1-1,TRBV10-2,-,CASRPGPSNTEAFF
TRBJ2-2,TRBV4-1,-,CASSRGRGDTGELFF
TRBJ2-3,TRBV27,medium-sized,CASSWSLRDTQYF
TRBJ1-1,TRBV6-1,-,CASSDVTSNTEAFF
TRBJ1-1,TRBV5-1,-,CASSYHPDRMNTEAFF
TRBJ1-2,TRBV10-3,-,CAIRPQGADYGYTF
TRBJ2-1,TRBV6-2/TRBV6-3,-,CASSNAGTHYNEQFF
TRBJ2-7,TRBV4-3,medium-sized,CASSPYPSYEQYF
TRBJ2-1,TRBV4-1,-,CASSQRWDTPYNEQFF
TRBJ2-3,TRBV27,-,CASRESGTRDTQYF
TRBJ1-5,TRBV20-1,-,CSARDSAGWGDSNQPQHF
TRBJ1-6,TRBV30,medium-sized,CAWDREDSPLHF
TRBJ2-6,TRBV7-9,-,CASSLRDRRSGANVLTF
TRBJ1-1,TRBV2,-,CASRELMNTEAFF
TRBJ2-7,TRBV4-2,-,CASTPGGSQTYEQYF
TRBJ2-5,TRBV6-5,medium-sized,CASSYSRGHETQYF
TRBJ1-1,TRBV7-9,medium-sized,CASSSLPGGGTEAFF
TRBJ1-5,TRBV7-9,-,CASSLTNNSNQPQHF
TRBJ2-1,TRBV28,-,CASSFGLAVYNEQFF
TRBJ2-1,TRBV27,medium-sized,CASSWGRTGSLIMSEQFF
TRBJ2-1,TRBV27,-,CASSLLADLYNEQFF
TRBJ2-1,TRBV7-9,-,CASSREGFNEQFF
TRBJ1-1,TRBV4-1,medium-sized,CASSFRSEGNTEAFF
TRBJ2-3,TRBV9,-,CASSPRPGRGGTDTQYF
TRBJ2-1,TRBV28,medium-sized,CASNEDGYNEQFF
TRBJ2-1,TRBV18,medium-sized,CASSPDPTGFSYNEQFF
TRBJ1-2,TRBV6-1,medium-sized,CASSSTQGNGYTF
TRBJ1-1,TRBV7-8,medium-sized,CASSFKQNTEAFF
TRBJ2-3,TRBV6-1,-,CAIPGGGQDTQYF
TRBJ2-3,TRBV7-6,medium-sized,CASSPNGGTQDTQYF
TRBJ2-2,TRBV14,medium-sized,CASSQDRPYTGELFF
TRBJ2-7,TRBV4-1,medium-sized,CASSQVLGYEQYF
TRBJ1-4,TRBV20-1,-,CSARSPGSSEKLFF
TRBJ1-5,TRBV19,-,CASRDVPGVSNQPQHF
TRBJ1-2,TRBV28,-,CASSMDRGYGYTF
TRBJ1-2,TRBV27,medium-sized,CASRSVEGFGYTF
TRBJ1-1,TRBV7-9,-,CASSLSRGGTEAFF
TRBJ2-1,TRBV5-1,-,CASSLGQGYFEQFF